These T cell receptor beta chains were read from a single sample in a study of vaccination and CD4 T cells after COVID-19. TCRdb re-called the PCR reads through MiXCR, storing one row per CDR3 protein. The sample yields fewer than 20,000 distinct CDR3 sequences, about 71% seen once. For these receptors, no antigen is known. Material: CD4+ T cells from blood, cultured in vitro. These receptors were taken from a human donor who had recovered from COVID-19. CDR3s include the opening cysteine and the closing phenylalanine or tryptophan. Each record gives: D gene, CDR3 length, J gene, V gene, CDR3 protein. The D gene is left open where the match is weak.

d_call: .
cdr3_length: 14
j_call: TRBJ1-1
v_call: TRBV7-8
cdr3_aa: CASSLGSFYTEAFF

d_call: TRBD2
cdr3_length: 16
j_call: TRBJ2-4
v_call: TRBV28
cdr3_aa: CASSSSGRPAKNIQYF

d_call: .
cdr3_length: 13
j_call: TRBJ1-2
v_call: TRBV7-2
cdr3_aa: CASSPRAGYGYTF

d_call: TRBD1
cdr3_length: 14
j_call: TRBJ1-2
v_call: TRBV6-1
cdr3_aa: CASRDREGPYGYTF

d_call: .
cdr3_length: 12
j_call: TRBJ2-7
v_call: TRBV20-1
cdr3_aa: CSANNRVNEQYF

d_call: .
cdr3_length: 14
j_call: TRBJ2-2
v_call: TRBV10-3
cdr3_aa: CAISEGGGTGELFF

d_call: .
cdr3_length: 16
j_call: TRBJ1-2
v_call: TRBV24-1
cdr3_aa: CATSDFGGQGSAGYTF

d_call: TRBD2
cdr3_length: 13
j_call: TRBJ2-1
v_call: TRBV20-1
cdr3_aa: CSPRGLATNEQFF

d_call: .
cdr3_length: 13
j_call: TRBJ1-5
v_call: TRBV7-2
cdr3_aa: CASSTGVPQPQHF

d_call: .
cdr3_length: 17
j_call: TRBJ2-3
v_call: TRBV6-1
cdr3_aa: CASSEQGGPQGVGTQYF

d_call: .
cdr3_length: 14
j_call: TRBJ2-7
v_call: TRBV4-1
cdr3_aa: CASSPQRGVGEQYF

d_call: .
cdr3_length: 15
j_call: TRBJ1-3
v_call: TRBV7-2
cdr3_aa: CASSSGPLSGNTIYF

d_call: .
cdr3_length: 14
j_call: TRBJ1-1
v_call: TRBV11-2
cdr3_aa: CASSPNNLNTEAFF

d_call: .
cdr3_length: 15
j_call: TRBJ1-1
v_call: TRBV6-2/TRBV6-3
cdr3_aa: CASSYDRGLNTEAFF

d_call: .
cdr3_length: 14
j_call: TRBJ2-1
v_call: TRBV3-1
cdr3_aa: CASSQTGSYNEQFF

d_call: .
cdr3_length: 15
j_call: TRBJ1-2
v_call: TRBV4-3
cdr3_aa: CASSQTPRESYGYTF